This paragraph reports one TCR beta chain. The target antigen is unknown. Stated time point: cycle 4 day 1 (C4D1), after five to seven weeks of nivolumab. Patients all relapsed after autologous stem cell transplantation, and there was variation in brentuximab vedotin exposure. This sample stems from a study of PD-1 blockade in classical Hodgkin lymphoma. Whole-study results and caveats: As was reported, newly diagnosed patients showed lower baseline TCR diversity than healthy donors did. Partial responders and progressors had significantly lower baseline TCR diversity. Only CD4+ TCR diversity, not CD8+, had risen significantly by C4D1.

CDR3 length equals 14 residues. V was trimmed by 8 bases and J by 2 bases, leaving 14 bases between them. From germline, CDR1 is LNHDA and CDR2 SQIVND (reference sequence). The table came from immunoSEQ multiplex PCR; TCRdb's copy has only in-frame clones and leaves some out. This table has about 19,000 clones, 60% to 85% appearing once. Sequencing used peripheral blood mononuclear cells (PBMCs), obtained before the fourth cycle of nivolumab. This TCR came from a human donor with classical Hodgkin lymphoma. V and J are TRBV19 and TRBJ2-3; perhaps TRBD1 as D (6 bases). This CDR3 is CASGSGVHTDTQYF. The DNA of the CDR3 is TGTGCCAGTGGGTCAGGGGTACACACAGATACGCAGTATTTT.